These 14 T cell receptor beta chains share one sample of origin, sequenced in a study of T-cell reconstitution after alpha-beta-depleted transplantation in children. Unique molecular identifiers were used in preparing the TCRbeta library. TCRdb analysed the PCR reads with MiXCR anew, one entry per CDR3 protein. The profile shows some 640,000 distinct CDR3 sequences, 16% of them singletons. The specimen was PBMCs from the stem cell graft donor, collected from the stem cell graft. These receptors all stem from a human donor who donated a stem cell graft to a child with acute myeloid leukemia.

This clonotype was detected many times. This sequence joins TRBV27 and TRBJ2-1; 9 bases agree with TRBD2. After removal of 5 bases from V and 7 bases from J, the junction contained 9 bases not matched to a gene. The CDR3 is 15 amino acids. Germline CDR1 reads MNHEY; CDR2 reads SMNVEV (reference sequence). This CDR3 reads CASSDLAGRLNEQFF. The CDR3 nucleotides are TGTGCCAGCAGTGACCTAGCGGGGCGCCTTAATGAGCAGTTCTTC.

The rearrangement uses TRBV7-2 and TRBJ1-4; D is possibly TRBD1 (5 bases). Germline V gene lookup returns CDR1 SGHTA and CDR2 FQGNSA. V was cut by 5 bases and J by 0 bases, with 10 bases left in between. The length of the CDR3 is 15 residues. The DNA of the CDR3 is TGTGCCAGCAGCGCTCAGGGTTCAACTAATGAAAAACTGTTTTTT. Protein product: CASSAQGSTNEKLFF.

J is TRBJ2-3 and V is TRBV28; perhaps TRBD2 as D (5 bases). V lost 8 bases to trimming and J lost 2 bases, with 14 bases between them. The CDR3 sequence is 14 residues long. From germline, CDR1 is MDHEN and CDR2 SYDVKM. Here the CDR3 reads CASVRGSSTDTQYF. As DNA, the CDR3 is TGTGCCAGCGTACGGGGATCCTCCACAGATACGCAGTATTTT.

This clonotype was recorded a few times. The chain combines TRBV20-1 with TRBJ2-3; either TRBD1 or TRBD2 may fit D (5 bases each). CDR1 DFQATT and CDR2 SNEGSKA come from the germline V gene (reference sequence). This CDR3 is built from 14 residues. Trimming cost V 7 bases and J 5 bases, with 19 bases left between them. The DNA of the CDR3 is TGCAGTGTAGGCCTCGGGGCAGCGGAAGATACGCAGTATTTT. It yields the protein CSVGLGAAEDTQYF.

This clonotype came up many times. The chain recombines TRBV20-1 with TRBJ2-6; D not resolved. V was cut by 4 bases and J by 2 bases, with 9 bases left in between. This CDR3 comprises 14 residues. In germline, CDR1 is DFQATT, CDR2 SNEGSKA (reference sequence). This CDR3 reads CSATKVTGANVLTF. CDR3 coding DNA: TGCAGTGCTACCAAAGTTACTGGGGCCAACGTCCTGACTTTC.

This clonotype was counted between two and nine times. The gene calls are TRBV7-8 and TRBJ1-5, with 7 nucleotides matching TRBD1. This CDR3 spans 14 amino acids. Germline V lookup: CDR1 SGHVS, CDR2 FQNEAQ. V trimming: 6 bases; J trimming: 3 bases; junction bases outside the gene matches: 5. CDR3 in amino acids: CASRSTGDNQPQHF. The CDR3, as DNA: TGTGCCAGCAGGTCCACAGGGGACAATCAGCCCCAGCATTTT.

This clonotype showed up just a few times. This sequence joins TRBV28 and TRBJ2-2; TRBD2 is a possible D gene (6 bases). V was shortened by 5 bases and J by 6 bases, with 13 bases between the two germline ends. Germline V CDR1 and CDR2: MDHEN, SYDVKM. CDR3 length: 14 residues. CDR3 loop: CASSDTSRPGELFF. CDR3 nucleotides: TGTGCCAGCAGTGACACTAGCCGCCCCGGGGAGCTGTTTTTT.

CDR3 loop: CARGVRLGVGYEQYF. CDR3 in DNA: TGTGCCAGGGGAGTGAGGCTAGGGGTAGGGTACGAGCAGTACTTC. This sequence joins TRBV3-1 and TRBJ2-7; D could derive from TRBD1 or TRBD2 (5 bases each). Germline V gene sequence: CDR1 LGHDT, CDR2 YNNKEL (reference sequence). The CDR3 spans 15 residues. V was trimmed by 9 bases and J by 4 bases, leaving 22 bases between them.

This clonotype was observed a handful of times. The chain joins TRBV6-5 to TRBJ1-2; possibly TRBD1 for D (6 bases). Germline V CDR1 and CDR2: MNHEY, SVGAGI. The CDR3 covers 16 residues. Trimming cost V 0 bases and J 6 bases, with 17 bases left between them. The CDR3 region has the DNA TGTGCCAGCAGTTACTCTTATGGGGGGCTCGTCGATGGCTACACCTTC. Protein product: CASSYSYGGLVDGYTF.

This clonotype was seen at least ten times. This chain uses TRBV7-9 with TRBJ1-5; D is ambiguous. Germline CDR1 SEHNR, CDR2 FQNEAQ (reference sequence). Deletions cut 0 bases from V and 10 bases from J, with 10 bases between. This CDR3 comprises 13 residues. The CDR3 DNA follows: TGTGCCAGCAGCTTAGCTAAGGAGTCCCCCCAGCATTTT. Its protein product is CASSLAKESPQHF.

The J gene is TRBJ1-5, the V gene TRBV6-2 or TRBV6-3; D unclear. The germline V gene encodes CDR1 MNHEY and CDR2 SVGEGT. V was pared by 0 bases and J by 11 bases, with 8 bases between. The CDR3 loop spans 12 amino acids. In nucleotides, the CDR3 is TGTGCCAGCAGTTACTCCGGAGGCACCCAGCATTTT. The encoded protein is CASSYSGGTQHF.

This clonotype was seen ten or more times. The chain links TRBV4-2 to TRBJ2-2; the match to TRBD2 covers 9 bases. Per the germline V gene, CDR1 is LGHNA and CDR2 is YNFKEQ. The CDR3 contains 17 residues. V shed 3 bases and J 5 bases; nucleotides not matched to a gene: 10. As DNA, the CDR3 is TGTGCCAGCAGCCAGAGGTCGCGGGGGGGCGTAACCGGGGAGCTGTTTTTT. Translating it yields CASSQRSRGGVTGELFF.

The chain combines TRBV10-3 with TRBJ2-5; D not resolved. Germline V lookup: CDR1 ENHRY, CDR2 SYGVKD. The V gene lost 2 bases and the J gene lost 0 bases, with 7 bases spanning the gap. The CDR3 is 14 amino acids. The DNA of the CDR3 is TGTGCCATCAGTGAGGGCCCTCACCAAGAGACCCAGTACTTC. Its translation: CAISEGPHQETQYF.

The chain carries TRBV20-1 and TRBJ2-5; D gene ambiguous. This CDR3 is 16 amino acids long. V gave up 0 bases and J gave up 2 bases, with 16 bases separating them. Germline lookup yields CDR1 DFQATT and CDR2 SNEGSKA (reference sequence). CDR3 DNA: TGCAGTGCTAGAGAGCCCCTCCAGAGAATACAAGAGACCCAGTACTTC. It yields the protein CSAREPLQRIQETQYF.